One and the same sample provided the 19 T cell receptor beta chains below, sequenced in a study of glioma-infiltrating T cells after dendritic cell vaccination. Data came from immunoSEQ multiplex PCR; TCRdb stores just in-frame clones and leaves some out. The data hold under 130,000 clones, with around 89% observed a single time. The time point denotes: after dendritic cell vaccination, including at tumor progression/relapse. The material was blood, obtained after dendritic cell vaccination. The origin of the receptors is a human donor with glioblastoma.

The chain has TRBV10-3 and TRBJ2-5; D may be TRBD1 (6 bases). CDR3 length: 15 residues. In germline, CDR1 is ENHRY, CDR2 SYGVKD. V was clipped by 0 bases and J by 5 bases, with 13 bases between them. The CDR3 sequence: CAISESINRAETQYF. The DNA for the CDR3 is TGTGCCATCAGTGAGTCGATTAACAGGGCGGAGACCCAGTACTTC.

V gene TRBV5-1 combines with J gene TRBJ1-1; TRBD1 agrees at 12 bases. CDR1 and CDR2 (germline): SGHRS, YFSETQ. The junction had 4 bases not matched to a gene; V was cut back by 4 bases and J by 6 bases. The CDR3 covers 14 residues. CDR3 sequence reads: CASSGTGGKSEAFF. CDR3 nucleotide sequence: TGCGCCAGCAGCGGGACAGGGGGCAAGTCTGAAGCTTTCTTT.

V gene TRBV27 combines with J gene TRBJ1-5; 7 nucleotides align to TRBD1. This CDR3 contains 15 residues. Germline V lookup: CDR1 MNHEY, CDR2 SMNVEV (reference sequence). Trimming cost V 6 bases and J 0 bases; bases outside gene matches: 5. CDR3 DNA: TGTGCCAGCAGGCGACAGGGATATAGCAATCAGCCCCAGCATTTT. This sequence encodes CASRRQGYSNQPQHF.

The genes are TRBV5-1 and TRBJ2-7; perhaps TRBD1 as D (5 bases). The CDR3 loop spans 16 amino acids. V was trimmed by 0 bases and J by 1 base, leaving 14 bases between them. Germline CDR1 SGHRS, CDR2 YFSETQ. The CDR3, as DNA: TGCGCCAGCAGCTTGGACAGGTCACAGGCTTCCTACGAGCAGTACTTC. It specifies CASSLDRSQASYEQYF.

J is TRBJ1-6 and V is TRBV5-1; D gene unclear. There are 15 residues in the CDR3. Germline V gives CDR1 SGHRS, CDR2 YFSETQ. V lost 1 base and J 6 bases, leaving 11 bases between the germline ends. The CDR3 sequence: CASSLSTAGNSPLHF. CDR3 DNA sequence: TGCGCCAGCAGCTTGAGTACGGCGGGTAATTCACCCCTCCACTTT.

The chain carries TRBV5-1 and TRBJ2-1, with 8 bases aligning to TRBD1. The CDR3 totals 14 residues. V dropped 2 bases and J dropped 7; count of bases not matched to a gene: 5. Germline V gene sequence: CDR1 SGHRS, CDR2 YFSETQ. CDR3 residues: CASSLQGEWNEQFF. The CDR3 DNA sequence: TGCGCCAGCAGCTTACAGGGGGAATGGAATGAGCAGTTCTTC. Supplemented by reference TRBV5-1 and TRBJ2-1, the full variable domain reads KAGVTQTPRYLIKTRGQQVTLSCSPISGHRSVSWYQQTPGQGLQFLFEYFSETQRNKGNFPGRFSGRQFSNSRSEMNVSTLELGDSALYLCASSLQGEWNEQFFGPGTRLTVL.

The gene calls are TRBV7-3 and TRBJ2-3, with 7 bases fitting TRBD2. The CDR3 is 13 amino acids. Germline V gives CDR1 SGHTA, CDR2 FQGTGA. V dropped 2 bases and J dropped 4; count of bases not matched to a gene: 0. The CDR3 region has the DNA TGTGCCAGCAGCTTAGGGGGGGCAGATACGCAGTATTTT. Its protein is CASSLGGADTQYF.

This chain connects TRBV6-5 to TRBJ2-5, with 8 bases identical to TRBD2. Germline V gene data show CDR1 as MNHEY and CDR2 as SVGAGI. The V segment lost 0 bases and the J segment 4 bases; nucleotides outside the gene matches: 4. This CDR3 is 15 amino acids long. CDR3 nucleotides: TGTGCCAGCAGTTACTCGGAGGCGGGAGGAGAGACCCAGTACTTC. It is translated as CASSYSEAGGETQYF.

The chain links TRBV10-3 to TRBJ2-7; the D gene is possibly TRBD1 (6 bases). CDR1 is ENHRY and CDR2 is SYGVKD in the germline V gene. This CDR3 is 12 amino acids long. V lost 6 bases, J lost 4 bases, and 10 bases lay in between. The CDR3 DNA is TGTGCCATCAGCGTGACAGGTTACGAGCAGTACTTC. As protein: CAISVTGYEQYF.

V is TRBV27 and J is TRBJ2-7; 8 nucleotides line up with TRBD2. CDR1 and CDR2 from the germline V gene are MNHEY and SMNVEV (reference sequence). This CDR3 region has 15 residues. Unmatched junction bases numbered 12, after V lost 7 bases and J lost 4 bases. The CDR3: CASIPGGGGPYEQYF. CDR3 sequence (DNA): TGTGCCAGCATCCCCGGTGGCGGGGGGCCGTACGAGCAGTACTTC.

V and J are TRBV5-6 and TRBJ2-3; 11 nucleotides agree with TRBD2. This CDR3 spans 15 amino acids. The V gene's germline CDR1 is SGHDT and CDR2 YYEEEE. J was trimmed by 4 bases and V by 4 bases; bases with no gene match: 5. DNA for the CDR3: TGTGCCAGCAGCCTTAGCGGGGGGGCGGCAGATACGCAGTATTTT. Translated: CASSLSGGAADTQYF.

J is TRBJ2-2 and V is TRBV28; 8 nucleotides agree with TRBD2. The CDR3 is made up of 18 amino acids. After removal of 7 bases from V and 4 bases from J, the junction contained 17 bases not matched to a gene. The germline gives CDR1 MDHEN, CDR2 SYDVKM. This CDR3 reads CASTTSRGLAGLTGELFF. CDR3 nucleotide sequence: TGTGCCAGCACCACGTCAAGAGGCCTAGCGGGTCTCACCGGGGAGCTGTTTTTT. The full variable domain, in which reference TRBV28 and TRBJ2-2 provide the parts outside the CDR3, is DVKVTQSSRYLVKRTGEKVFLECVQDMDHENMFWYRQDPGLGLRLIYFSYDVKMKEKGDIPEGYSVSREKKERFSLILESASTNQTSMYLCASTTSRGLAGLTGELFFGEGSRLTVL.

The chain combines TRBV4-1 with TRBJ2-2; D ambiguous. The CDR3 is made up of 15 amino acids. Between the trimmed V and J ends, which lost 2 bases and 5 bases, there was a span of 12 bases. Germline-derived CDR1 and CDR2 are MGHRA and YSYEKL. The CDR3 nucleotides read TGCGCCAGCAGCCAACCTACCACTATAACCGGGGAGCTGTTTTTT. Translation: CASSQPTTITGELFF.

The sample holds one count of this clone. The chain couples TRBV6-5 to TRBJ1-3; 7 bases align to TRBD1. This CDR3 has 15 amino acids. The germline CDR1 and CDR2 sequences are MNHEY and SVGAGI. J was trimmed by 0 bases and V by 5 bases; bases with no gene match: 4. The CDR3 reads CASSRTGSSGNTIYF. CDR3 DNA sequence: TGTGCCAGCAGTCGGACAGGAAGCTCTGGAAACACCATATATTTT.

The chain has TRBV19 and TRBJ2-7; the match to TRBD2 covers 10 bases. CDR1 and CDR2 from the germline V gene are LNHDA and SQIVND (reference sequence). J was trimmed by 0 bases and V by 5 bases; bases with no gene match: 10. CDR3 length: 17 amino acids. The CDR3 DNA follows: TGTGCCAGTAGTGAGACTAGCGGGTCTACTTACTCCTACGAGCAGTACTTC. This codes for CASSETSGSTYSYEQYF.

The chain couples TRBV4-1 to TRBJ2-5, with 8 bases that match TRBD1. This CDR3 region has 14 residues. Losses at the gene ends were 6 bases for V and 5 bases for J; bases not matched to a gene: 8. Germline-derived CDR1 and CDR2 are MGHRA and YSYEKL. As DNA, the CDR3 is TGCGCCAGCAGAAACGACAGGGGCGAGGAGACCCAGTACTTC. It translates to CASRNDRGEETQYF.

The V gene is TRBV6-1, the J gene TRBJ2-5, with D possibly TRBD1 on 7 matching bases. V dropped 6 bases and J dropped 4 bases, with 12 bases sitting between them. This CDR3 region has 13 residues. The V gene's germline CDR1 is MNHNS and CDR2 SASEGT. CDR3 region: CASSRQGGETQYF. CDR3 nucleotide sequence: TGTGCCAGCAGCCGACAGGGAGGAGAGACCCAGTACTTC.

J is TRBJ2-1 and V is TRBV4-1; possible D gene TRBD2, 5 bases. Looked up from germline, CDR1 is MGHRA and CDR2 is YSYEKL. CDR3 length: 13 amino acids. Trimming took 5 bases from V and 14 from J, leaving 19 bases between them. The CDR3 DNA sequence: TGCGCCAGCAGCTACGACTTCGAAACTAGTGAGTTCTTC. This encodes CASSYDFETSEFF.

The chain has TRBV10-2 and TRBJ2-1; TRBD1 agrees at 8 bases. The CDR3 contains 15 residues. Trimming took 6 bases from V and 5 from J; bases not matched to a gene: 9. The germline V gene has CDR1 WSHSY and CDR2 SAAADI. This CDR3 reads CASRNRQGNHNEQFF. Written as DNA, the CDR3 is TGCGCCAGCAGGAACCGACAGGGGAACCACAATGAGCAGTTCTTC.